This T cell receptor (beta chain) was profiled in a study of T cell repertoires in cytomegalovirus infection. The wider study: Public TCR beta signatures provided an indication of both CMV infection and a matching HLA type. Study outcomes and limitations: It was HLA-C-restricted CMV-specific TCR beta clonotypes that dominated the response ex vivo. Pooled public TCR beta family frequency picked out CMV carriers with the relevant HLA.

As to this clonotype: Its matching antigen is unknown. At one of its ends the junction is not consistent with the germline gene, which may arise from a read error.

Germline CDR1 is MDHEN and CDR2 is SYDVKM. The CDR3 consists of 13 residues. In TCRdb, the reads were re-called with MiXCR into one record per CDR3 protein. This sample has about 400,000 distinct CDR3 sequences, with roughly 20% found just once. The specimen was PBMCs. This receptor was taken from a human donor in good health (CMV status not recorded). Some clones in this sample may be carry-over from other donors' samples. This rearrangement joins TRBV28 to TRBJ2-7; possibly TRBD2 for D (7 bases). Here the CDR3 reads CASSLGGAYGQYF. DNA of the CDR3: TGTGCCAGCAGTCTAGGGGGGGCCTACGGGCAGTACTTC.